This T cell receptor (beta chain) was observed in a study of T cells in Graves' hyperthyroidism and ophthalmopathy. TCR beta CDR3 region amplification was performed from RNA transcripts. The HTBI set primed first-round TCR CDR3 RT-PCR. TCRdb used MiXCR to reprocess the multiplex PCR reads, holding one entry per CDR3 protein. The table shows 480,000 or so distinct CDR3 sequences, with 46% occurring only once. In germline, CDR1 is SQVTM, CDR2 ANQGSEA. This CDR3 contains 13 residues. V was cut by 3 bases and J by 8 bases, with 16 bases left in between. Source material: peripheral blood or thyroid tissue (not recorded which). This TCR was recovered from an adult woman with Graves' disease, either hyperthyroidism or ophthalmopathy (not recorded which). The chain is built from TRBV29-1 and TRBJ1-2, with D uncertain. This CDR3 is CSVDAAPQGGYTF. DNA of the CDR3: TGCAGCGTTGATGCGGCACCCCAAGGGGGCTACACCTTC.